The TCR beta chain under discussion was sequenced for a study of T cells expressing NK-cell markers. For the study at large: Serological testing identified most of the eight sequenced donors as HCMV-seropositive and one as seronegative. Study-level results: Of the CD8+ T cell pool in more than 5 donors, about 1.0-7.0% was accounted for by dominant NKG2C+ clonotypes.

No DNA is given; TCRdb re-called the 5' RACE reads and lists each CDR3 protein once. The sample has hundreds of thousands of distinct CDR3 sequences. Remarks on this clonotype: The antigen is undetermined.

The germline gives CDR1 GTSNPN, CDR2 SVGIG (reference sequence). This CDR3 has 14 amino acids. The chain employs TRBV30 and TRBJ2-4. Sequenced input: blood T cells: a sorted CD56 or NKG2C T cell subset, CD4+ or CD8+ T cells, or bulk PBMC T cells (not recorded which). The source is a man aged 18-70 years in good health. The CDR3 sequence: CAWSQGLAKNIQYF.